This T cell receptor (beta chain) is from a study of cytomegalovirus exposure and HLA in healthy donors. Study-wide findings and caveats: The study put 150 or so TCR beta chains on its list as cytomegalovirus-associated. According to a later analysis, donors in an Asian-associated ancestry cluster reportedly had fewer N-insertions than the roughly 640-donor mean.

Primers for the PCR totalled 60 Vbeta and 13 Jbeta. The data were produced by immunoSEQ multiplex PCR, yet TCRdb's version contains in-frame clones alone and is incomplete. The repertoire table contains 87,000 or so clones. Concerning this clone itself: Antigen specificity is unknown.

V lost 2 bases to trimming and J lost 4 bases, with 8 bases between them. The CDR3 consists of 12 residues. Germline-derived CDR1 and CDR2 are GTSNPN and SVGIG (reference sequence). The sequencing input was PBMCs. V gene TRBV30 combines with J gene TRBJ1-2; possible D gene TRBD1, 5 bases. This TCR was recovered from a man aged 50-59 years in good health and CMV-seropositive. The CDR3 DNA is TGTGCCTGGAGTAGGGGTGGCTATGGCTACACCTTC. The encoded protein is CAWSRGGYGYTF.